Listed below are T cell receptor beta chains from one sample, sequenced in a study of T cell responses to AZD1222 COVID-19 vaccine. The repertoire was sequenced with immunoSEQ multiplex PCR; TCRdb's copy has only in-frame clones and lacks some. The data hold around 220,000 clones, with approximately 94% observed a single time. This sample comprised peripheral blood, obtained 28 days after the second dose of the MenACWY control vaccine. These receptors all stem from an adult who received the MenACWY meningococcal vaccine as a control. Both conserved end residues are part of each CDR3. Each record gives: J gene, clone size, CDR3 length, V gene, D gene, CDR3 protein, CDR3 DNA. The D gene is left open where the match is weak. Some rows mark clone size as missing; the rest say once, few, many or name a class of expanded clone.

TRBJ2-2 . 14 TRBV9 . CASSVAGATGELFF TGTGCCAGCAGCGTAGCTGGGGCCACCGGGGAGCTGTTTTTT
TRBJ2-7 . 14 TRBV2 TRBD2 CAGIAGRGSYEQYF TGTGCCGGCATAGCGGGACGGGGCTCCTACGAGCAGTACTTC
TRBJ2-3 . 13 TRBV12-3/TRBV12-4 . CASSWTGTDTQYF TGTGCCAGCAGTTGGACCGGAACAGATACGCAGTATTTT
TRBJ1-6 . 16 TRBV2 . CASSERRGQSTSPLHF TGTGCCAGCAGTGAACGGAGGGGACAATCGACCTCACCCCTCCACTTT
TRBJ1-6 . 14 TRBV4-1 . CASSQVNPFSPLHF TGCGCCAGCAGCCAAGTCAACCCCTTTTCACCCCTCCACTTT
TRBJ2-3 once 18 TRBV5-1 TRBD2 CASSLVAAGGRAPDTQYF TGCGCCAGCAGCTTGGTAGCCGCGGGTGGGAGGGCCCCAGATACGCAGTATTTT
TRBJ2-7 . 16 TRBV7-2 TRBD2 CASSLSASGGTYEQYF TGTGCCAGCAGCCTAAGCGCTAGCGGGGGGACCTACGAGCAGTACTTC
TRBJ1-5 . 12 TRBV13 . CASSLENQPQHF TGTGCCAGCAGCTTAGAGAATCAGCCCCAGCATTTT
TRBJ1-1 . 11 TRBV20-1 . CSATGRHYAFF TGCAGTGCCACAGGGCGACATTACGCCTTCTTT
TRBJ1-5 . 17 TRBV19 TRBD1 CASSSPGQGSGNQPQHF TGTGCCAGTAGTTCACCGGGACAGGGTTCCGGCAATCAGCCCCAGCATTTT
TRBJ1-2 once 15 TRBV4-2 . CASSQDRRGVYGYTF TGTGCCAGCAGCCAAGATCGTAGGGGGGTCTATGGCTACACCTTC
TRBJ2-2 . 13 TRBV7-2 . CASTPGEAGELFF TGTGCCAGCACCCCTGGGGAAGCCGGGGAGCTGTTTTTT
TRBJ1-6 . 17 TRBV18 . CASSTEGGMSYNSPLHF TGTGCCAGCTCGACAGAAGGTGGGATGTCCTATAATTCACCCCTCCACTTT
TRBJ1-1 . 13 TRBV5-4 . CASSFIKGGEAFF TGTGCCAGCAGCTTTATCAAGGGGGGTGAAGCTTTCTTT
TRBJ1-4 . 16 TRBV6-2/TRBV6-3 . CASSFPRSDWDEKLFF TGTGCCAGCAGTTTCCCACGCTCGGACTGGGATGAAAAACTGTTTTTT
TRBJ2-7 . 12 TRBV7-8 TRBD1 CASSPDRGEQYF TGTGCCAGCAGCCCCGACAGGGGTGAGCAGTACTTC
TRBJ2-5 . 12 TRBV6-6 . CASSANGETQYF TGTGCCAGCAGCGCCAATGGGGAGACCCAGTACTTC
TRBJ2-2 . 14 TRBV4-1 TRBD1 CASNDRGSAGELFF TGCGCCAGCAACGACAGGGGGTCGGCCGGGGAGCTGTTTTTT
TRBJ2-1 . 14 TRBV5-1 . CASSFQGGGGEQFF TGCGCCAGCAGCTTTCAGGGTGGGGGCGGTGAGCAGTTCTTC
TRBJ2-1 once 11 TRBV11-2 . CASSFGENQFF TGTGCCAGCAGCTTTGGGGAGAACCAGTTCTTC
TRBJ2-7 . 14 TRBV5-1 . CASRGDGGTYEQYF TGCGCCAGCAGGGGTGACGGGGGCACCTACGAGCAGTACTTC
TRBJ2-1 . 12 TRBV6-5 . CASTSVTREQFF TGTGCCAGCACTAGCGTAACGAGGGAGCAGTTCTTC
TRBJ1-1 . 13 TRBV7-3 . CASSLTRETEAFF TGTGCCAGCAGCTTAACCAGGGAAACTGAAGCTTTCTTT
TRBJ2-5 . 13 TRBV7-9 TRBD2 CASSTGLQETQYF TGTGCCAGCAGCACGGGACTACAAGAGACCCAGTACTTC
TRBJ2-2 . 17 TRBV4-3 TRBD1 CASSQSLGGQGTGELFF TGCGCCAGCAGCCAGAGCTTAGGAGGACAGGGCACCGGGGAGCTGTTTTTT
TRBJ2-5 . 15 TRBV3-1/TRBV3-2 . CASSQTQDGEETQYF TGTGCCAGCAGCCAGACCCAGGACGGGGAAGAGACCCAGTACTTC
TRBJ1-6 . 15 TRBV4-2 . CASSQGKGYNSPLHF TGTGCCAGCAGCCAGGGCAAGGGGTATAATTCACCCCTCCACTTT
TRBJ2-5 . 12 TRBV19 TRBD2 CASSWEGETQYF TGTGCCAGTAGTTGGGAGGGGGAGACCCAGTACTTC
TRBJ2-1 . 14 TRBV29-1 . CSVEHAQSLYEQFF TGCAGCGTTGAGCATGCCCAGAGTTTGTATGAGCAGTTCTTC
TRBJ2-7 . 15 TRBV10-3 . CATGPGPQMGYEQYF TGTGCCACCGGCCCGGGACCCCAGATGGGCTACGAGCAGTACTTC
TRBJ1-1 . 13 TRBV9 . CASSPSAGTEAFF TGTGCCAGCAGCCCCTCCGCAGGGACTGAAGCTTTCTTT
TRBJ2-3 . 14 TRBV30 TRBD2 CAWSASGATDTQYF TGTGCCTGGAGCGCTAGCGGGGCGACAGATACGCAGTATTTT
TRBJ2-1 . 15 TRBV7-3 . CASSPIPRGYNEQFF TGTGCCAGCAGCCCGATTCCTAGGGGTTACAATGAGCAGTTCTTC
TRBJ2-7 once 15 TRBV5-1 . CASSLPSTTLNEQYF TGCGCCAGCAGCTTGCCCTCGACCACCCTCAACGAGCAGTACTTC
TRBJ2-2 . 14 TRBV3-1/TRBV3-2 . CASSQDRGTGELFF TGTGCCAGCAGCCAAGATCGCGGCACCGGGGAGCTGTTTTTT
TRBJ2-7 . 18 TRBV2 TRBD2 CASSPSLSRGGSGLEQYF TGTGCCAGCAGTCCCTCCCTCTCGAGGGGCGGGAGTGGACTCGAGCAGTACTTC
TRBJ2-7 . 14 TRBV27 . CASSLVDFPLEQYF TGTGCCAGCAGTTTAGTCGACTTCCCCCTCGAGCAGTACTTC
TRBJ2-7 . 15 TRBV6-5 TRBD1 CASRRGQLGTYEQYF TGTGCCAGCAGGAGGGGACAGCTGGGGACATACGAGCAGTACTTC
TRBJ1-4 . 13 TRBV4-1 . CASSLMVEEKLFF TGCGCCAGCAGCCTGATGGTGGAAGAAAAACTGTTTTTT
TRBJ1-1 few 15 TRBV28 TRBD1 CASSPRQGRNTEAFF TGTGCCAGCAGTCCCCGACAGGGGAGGAACACTGAAGCTTTCTTT
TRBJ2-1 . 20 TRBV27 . CASSPSGGWRPSGPYNEQFF TGTGCCAGCAGTCCCTCGGGCGGGTGGCGACCCTCGGGCCCTTACAATGAGCAGTTCTTC
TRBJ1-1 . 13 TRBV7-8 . CASSLSDNTEAFF TGTGCCAGCAGCTTGTCGGATAACACTGAAGCTTTCTTT
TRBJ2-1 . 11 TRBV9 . CASSVGDEQFF TGTGCCAGCAGCGTAGGAGATGAGCAGTTCTTC
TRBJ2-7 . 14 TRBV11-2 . CASSSSRVLYEQYF TGTGCCAGCAGCTCCTCGAGGGTTCTATACGAGCAGTACTTC
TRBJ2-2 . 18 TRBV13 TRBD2 CASSFKGTSGGPVGELFF TGTGCCAGCAGCTTCAAAGGGACTAGCGGGGGTCCAGTCGGGGAGCTGTTTTTT
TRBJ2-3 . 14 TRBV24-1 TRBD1 CATSGTGRTDTQYF TGTGCCACCAGCGGGACAGGGCGAACAGATACGCAGTATTTT
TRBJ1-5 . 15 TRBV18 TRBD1 CASSLGTGHNQPQHF TGTGCCAGCTCACTCGGGACAGGACACAATCAGCCCCAGCATTTT
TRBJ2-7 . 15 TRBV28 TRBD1 CASQRADRSTYEQYF TGTGCCAGCCAAAGGGCGGACAGGAGCACCTACGAGCAGTACTTC
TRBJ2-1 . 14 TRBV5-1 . CASNRDTPYNEQFF TGCGCCAGCAACCGGGACACCCCATACAATGAGCAGTTCTTC
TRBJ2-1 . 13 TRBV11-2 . CASSLGLSNEQFF TGTGCCAGCAGCTTAGGCCTCTCCAATGAGCAGTTCTTC
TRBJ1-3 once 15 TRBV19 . CASSINAGTGNTIYF TGTGCCAGTAGTATTAACGCGGGAACTGGAAACACCATATATTTT
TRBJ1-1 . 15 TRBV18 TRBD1 CASSPRGQGNTEAFF TGTGCCAGCTCACCTCGAGGACAGGGTAACACTGAAGCTTTCTTT
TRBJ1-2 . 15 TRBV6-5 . CASSSSGDPNYGYTF TGTGCCAGCAGTTCCTCAGGAGATCCTAACTATGGCTACACCTTC
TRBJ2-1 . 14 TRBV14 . CASSEGFSYNEQFF TGTGCCAGCAGTGAAGGCTTCTCCTACAATGAGCAGTTCTTC